This TCR beta chain was sequenced in a study of patients and donors after allogeneic stem cell transplantation. The CDR3 totals 14 residues. V was shortened by 3 bases and J by 7 bases, with 15 bases between the two germline ends. Each CDR3 protein gets one entry after TCRdb re-called the RT-PCR reads with MiXCR. The sample contains tens of thousands of distinct CDR3 sequences, about 48% of which appear only once. This clonotype was observed a few times. The TCR was taken from a human donor who was either an allogeneic HSCT recipient or a stem cell or donor lymphocyte infusion donor (not recorded which). It is not recorded whose cells these are; they may come from a transplant donor. The sample taken for sequencing was blood, either unsorted or a sorted T cell fraction (not recorded which). V and J are TRBV12-3 or TRBV12-4 and TRBJ1-2; the D gene is possibly TRBD1 (5 bases). The CDR3 loop is CASSFAGSVGGYTF. The CDR3 nucleotides are TGTGCCAGCAGTTTCGCAGGGAGTGTTGGTGGCTACACCTTC.